This T cell receptor beta chain is from a study of CD8 T cells in Susac syndrome. In the study overall: Sequencing included Susac syndrome patients, six of them with active disease and under 10 in remission.

Germline lookup yields CDR1 GTSNPN and CDR2 SVGIG (reference sequence). The CDR3 spans 15 residues. V shed 2 bases, J shed 3 bases, and the junction held 6 bases outside the gene matches. RNA was extracted with the RNeasy kit, and a quantity of roughly 0.45 to 1 ug was reverse transcribed using random hexamers. Multiplex immunoSEQ PCR targeted 54 Vbeta and 13 Jbeta TCR beta segments. TCRdb re-derived calls from the immunoSEQ multiplex PCR reads in MiXCR, one entry per CDR3 protein. The table lists over 150,000 distinct CDR3 sequences, 90% to 97% of them singletons. J is TRBJ2-5 and V is TRBV30; 10 positions agree with TRBD1. The sample consisted of CD4+ T cells from PBMCs. The TCR was taken from a human donor with Susac syndrome. CDR3 DNA sequence: TGTGCCTGGAGTTTAACGGGACAGGGGAAAGAGACCCAGTACTTC. It specifies CAWSLTGQGKETQYF.